This T cell receptor (beta chain) stems from a study of shared clonotypes between healthy human individuals. Only one count was recorded for this clone. V was pared by 3 bases and J by 0 bases, with 5 bases of the junction left unmatched. Germline lookup yields CDR1 SEHNR and CDR2 FQNEAQ (reference sequence). CDR3 length equals 16 residues. Profiling relied on immunoSEQ multiplex PCR, and the TCRdb table lists in-frame clones only, not all of them. The sample carries approximately 640,000 clones, less than 95% recorded once. Input material: memory CD8+ T cells from PBMCs. Subset defined: CD45RO+ cells pooled with CCR7-negative TemRA cells. The receptor was isolated from a man aged 18-30 years in good health. Some clones in this sample may be carry-over from other donors' samples. The V call is TRBV7-9, the J call TRBJ2-7, with 10 bases lining up with TRBD2. The CDR3 loop reads CASSFSGRASSYEQYF. The CDR3 nucleotides are TGTGCCAGCAGCTTCAGCGGGAGGGCCAGCTCCTACGAGCAGTACTTC.